Presented here are 5 T cell receptor beta chains from one specimen sequenced in a study of beta chain features in type 1 diabetes. All of the isolated RNA was reverse transcribed, so expressed TCRB transcripts were sequenced. The table came from immunoSEQ multiplex PCR; TCRdb's copy has only in-frame clones and leaves some out. The table lists hundreds of thousands of clones, roughly 15% of them singletons. Sequenced: naive CD4+ T cells from blood. The receptors here all came from a man between 18 and 35 years old in good health.

This clone occurred a few times. This rearrangement joins TRBV4-3 to TRBJ2-1; 12 bases match TRBD2. The germline V gene encodes CDR1 LGHNA and CDR2 YSLEER. The V and J ends lost 3 bases and 6 bases, in that order; junction bases with no gene match: 9. The CDR3 contains 17 residues. The CDR3 nucleotides read TGCGCCAGCAGCCAGGGAATAACTAGCGGGAGGAGCAATGAGCAGTTCTTC. It is translated as CASSQGITSGRSNEQFF.

This clone was counted only a few times. This chain connects TRBV5-1 to TRBJ2-7, with unresolved D. Germline lookup yields CDR1 SGHRS and CDR2 YFSETQ. V dropped 4 bases and J dropped 6 bases, with 20 bases sitting between them. The CDR3 is made up of 15 amino acids. DNA of the CDR3: TGCGCCAGCAGCCCGGACGGAACGGGCGGCGGCGAGCAGTACTTC. It is translated as CASSPDGTGGGEQYF.

J is TRBJ1-1 and V is TRBV4-1; D uncertain. This CDR3 contains 15 residues. CDR1 and CDR2 (germline): MGHRA, YSYEKL. V was shortened by 1 base and J by 0 bases, with 9 bases between the two germline ends. Written as DNA, the CDR3 is TGCGCCAGCAGCCAAGTCGGCCGTATGAACACTGAAGCTTTCTTT. It yields the protein CASSQVGRMNTEAFF.

The chain links TRBV10-3 to TRBJ2-2, with 8 bases fitting TRBD2. V gave up 6 bases and J gave up 3 bases; unmatched junction bases: 3. The CDR3 extends over 14 amino acids. Germline lookup yields CDR1 ENHRY and CDR2 SYGVKD. Here the CDR3 DNA reads TGTGCCATCAGAGGGACTAGGGACACCGGGGAGCTGTTTTTT. Translated, it gives CAIRGTRDTGELFF.

This chain joins TRBV19 and TRBJ1-1, with D uncertain. Germline V gives CDR1 LNHDA, CDR2 SQIVND (reference sequence). The CDR3 length is 11 residues. Trimming removed 3 bases from V and 8 bases from J, with 7 bases in between. The CDR3 DNA is TGTGCCAGTAGTATGACACAGGAAGCTTTCTTT. Protein: CASSMTQEAFF. Full variable domain (outside the CDR3, taken from reference TRBV19 and TRBJ1-1): DGGITQSPKYLFRKEGQNVTLSCEQNLNHDAMYWYRQDPGQGLRLIYYSQIVNDFQKGDIAEGYSVSREKKESFPLTVTSAQKNPTAFYLCASSMTQEAFFGQGTRLTVV.